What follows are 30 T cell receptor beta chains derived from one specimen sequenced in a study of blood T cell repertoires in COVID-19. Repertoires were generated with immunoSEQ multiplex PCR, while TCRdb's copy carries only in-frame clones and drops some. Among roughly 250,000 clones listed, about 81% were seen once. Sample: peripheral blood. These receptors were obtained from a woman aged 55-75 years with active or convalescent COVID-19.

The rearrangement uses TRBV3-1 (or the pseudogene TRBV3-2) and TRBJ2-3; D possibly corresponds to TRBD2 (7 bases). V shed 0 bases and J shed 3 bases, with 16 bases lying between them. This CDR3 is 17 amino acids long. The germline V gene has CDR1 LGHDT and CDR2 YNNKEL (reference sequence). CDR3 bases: TGTGCCAGCAGCCAAGAAGGGGGGGCGCGGGGGACAGATACGCAGTATTTT. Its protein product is CASSQEGGARGTDTQYF.

The CDR3 DNA is TGTGCCAGCAGCCTCCGGGACAGGGGGGAAGCTTTCTTT. Translated, it gives CASSLRDRGEAFF. V is TRBV7-8 and J is TRBJ1-1, with TRBD1 matching 11 bases. Trimming at V came to 5 bases and at J to 8 bases, leaving 4 bases not matched to a gene. The CDR3 runs 13 residues. The germline gives CDR1 SGHVS, CDR2 FQNEAQ.

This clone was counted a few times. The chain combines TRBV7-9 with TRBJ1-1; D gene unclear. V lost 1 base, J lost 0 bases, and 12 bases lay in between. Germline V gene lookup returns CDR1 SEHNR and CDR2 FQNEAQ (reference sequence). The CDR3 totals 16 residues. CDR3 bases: TGTGCCAGCAGCTTAGGGGCCGGATCATTGAACACTGAAGCTTTCTTT. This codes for CASSLGAGSLNTEAFF. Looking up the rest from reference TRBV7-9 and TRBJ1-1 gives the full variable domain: DTGVSQNPRHKITKRGQNVTFRCDPISEHNRLYWYRQTLGQGPEFLTYFQNEAQLEKSRLLSDRFSAERPKGSFSTLEIQRTEQGDSAMYLCASSLGAGSLNTEAFFGQGTRLTVV.

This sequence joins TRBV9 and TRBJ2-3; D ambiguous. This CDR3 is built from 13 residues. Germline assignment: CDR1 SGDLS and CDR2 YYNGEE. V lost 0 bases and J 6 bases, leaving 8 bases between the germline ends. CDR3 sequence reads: CASSVGPPDTQYF. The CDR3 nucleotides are TGTGCCAGCAGCGTAGGGCCGCCCGATACGCAGTATTTT.

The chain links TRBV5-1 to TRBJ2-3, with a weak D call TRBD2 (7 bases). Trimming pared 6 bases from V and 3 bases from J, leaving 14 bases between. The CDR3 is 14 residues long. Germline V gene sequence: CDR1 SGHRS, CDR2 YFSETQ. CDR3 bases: TGCGCCAGCAATCCCGGGGGGACAACAGATACGCAGTATTTT. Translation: CASNPGGTTDTQYF.

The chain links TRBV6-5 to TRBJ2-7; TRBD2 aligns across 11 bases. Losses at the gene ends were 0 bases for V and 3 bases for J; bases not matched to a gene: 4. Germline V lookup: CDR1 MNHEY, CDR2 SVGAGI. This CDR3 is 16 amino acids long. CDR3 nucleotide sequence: TGTGCCAGCAGTTACTCGACCGGACTAGCGGGCTACGAGCAGTACTTC. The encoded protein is CASSYSTGLAGYEQYF.

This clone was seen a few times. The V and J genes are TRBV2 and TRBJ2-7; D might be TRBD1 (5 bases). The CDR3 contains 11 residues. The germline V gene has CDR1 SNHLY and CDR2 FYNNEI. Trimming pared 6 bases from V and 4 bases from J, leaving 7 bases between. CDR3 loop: CASRQGYEQYF. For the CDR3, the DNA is TGTGCCAGCAGGCAGGGTTACGAGCAGTACTTC.

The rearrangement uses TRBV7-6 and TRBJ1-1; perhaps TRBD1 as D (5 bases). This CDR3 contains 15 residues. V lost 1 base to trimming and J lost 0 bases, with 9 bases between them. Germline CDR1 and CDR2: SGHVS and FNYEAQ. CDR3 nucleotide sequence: TGTGCCAGCAGCTTAGGAGCAGGGTTGAACACTGAAGCTTTCTTT. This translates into CASSLGAGLNTEAFF.

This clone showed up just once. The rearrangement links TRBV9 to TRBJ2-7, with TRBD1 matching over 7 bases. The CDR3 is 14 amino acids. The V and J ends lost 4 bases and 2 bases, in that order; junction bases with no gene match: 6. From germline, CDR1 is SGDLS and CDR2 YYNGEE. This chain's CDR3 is CASSPRGQPYEQYF. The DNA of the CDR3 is TGTGCCAGCAGCCCACGGGGACAGCCCTACGAGCAGTACTTC.

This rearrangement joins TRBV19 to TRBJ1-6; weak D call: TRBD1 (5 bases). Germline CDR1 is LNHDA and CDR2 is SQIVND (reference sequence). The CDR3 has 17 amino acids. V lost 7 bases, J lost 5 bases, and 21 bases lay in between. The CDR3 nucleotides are TGTGCCAGTAATAATCCCCCGGGGGTAAGGGATAATTCACCCCTCCACTTT. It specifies CASNNPPGVRDNSPLHF.

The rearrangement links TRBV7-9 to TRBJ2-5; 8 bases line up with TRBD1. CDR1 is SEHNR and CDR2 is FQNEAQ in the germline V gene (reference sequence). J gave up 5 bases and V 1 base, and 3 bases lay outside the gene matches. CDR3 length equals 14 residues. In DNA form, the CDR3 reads TGTGCCAGCAGCTTAGGGACAGGGTCGGAGACCCAGTACTTC. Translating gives CASSLGTGSETQYF. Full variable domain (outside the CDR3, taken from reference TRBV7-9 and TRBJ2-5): DTGVSQNPRHKITKRGQNVTFRCDPISEHNRLYWYRQTLGQGPEFLTYFQNEAQLEKSRLLSDRFSAERPKGSFSTLEIQRTEQGDSAMYLCASSLGTGSETQYFGPGTRLLVL.

The CDR3 sequence is CASTPSGGTNTGELFF. CDR3 DNA sequence: TGCGCCAGCACCCCCTCGGGCGGGACGAACACCGGGGAGCTGTTTTTT. J is TRBJ2-2 and V is TRBV10-1; TRBD2 might be the D (6 bases). Germline assignment: CDR1 WNHNN and CDR2 SYGVQD (reference sequence). This CDR3 contains 16 residues. V was cut by 7 bases and J by 0 bases, with 15 bases left in between.

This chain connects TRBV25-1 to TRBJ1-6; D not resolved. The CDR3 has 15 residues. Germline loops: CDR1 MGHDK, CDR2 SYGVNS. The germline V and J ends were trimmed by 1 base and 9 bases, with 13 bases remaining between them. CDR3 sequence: CASSESEGRASPLHF. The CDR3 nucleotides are TGTGCCAGCAGTGAATCGGAGGGCCGGGCTTCACCCCTCCACTTT.

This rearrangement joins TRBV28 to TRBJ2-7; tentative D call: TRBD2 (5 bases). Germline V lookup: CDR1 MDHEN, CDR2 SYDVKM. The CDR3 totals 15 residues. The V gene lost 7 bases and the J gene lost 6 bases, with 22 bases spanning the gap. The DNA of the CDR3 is TGTGCCAGCACCCCGGCCGGGAACCCCAGATCCGAGCAGTACTTC. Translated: CASTPAGNPRSEQYF.

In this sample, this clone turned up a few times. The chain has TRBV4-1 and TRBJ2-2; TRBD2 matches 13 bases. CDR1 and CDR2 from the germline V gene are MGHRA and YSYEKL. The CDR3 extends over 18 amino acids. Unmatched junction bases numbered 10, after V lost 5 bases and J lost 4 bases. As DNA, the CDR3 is TGCGCCAGCAGCAATCTCGGGACTAGCGGGGTGGGCACCGGGGAGCTGTTTTTT. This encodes CASSNLGTSGVGTGELFF.

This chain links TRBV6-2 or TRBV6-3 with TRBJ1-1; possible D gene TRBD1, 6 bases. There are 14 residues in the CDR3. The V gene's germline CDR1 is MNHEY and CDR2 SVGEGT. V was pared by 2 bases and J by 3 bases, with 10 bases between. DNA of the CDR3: TGTGCCAGCAGTTACGTGGGGGCGGACACTGAAGCTTTCTTT. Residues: CASSYVGADTEAFF.

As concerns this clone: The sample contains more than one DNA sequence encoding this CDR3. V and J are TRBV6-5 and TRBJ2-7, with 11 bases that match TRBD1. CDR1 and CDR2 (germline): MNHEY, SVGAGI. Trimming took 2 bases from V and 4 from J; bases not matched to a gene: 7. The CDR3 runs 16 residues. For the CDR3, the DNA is TGTGCCAGCAGTTACAGCGGGACAGGGGGTTTTTACGAGCAGTACTTC. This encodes CASSYSGTGGFYEQYF.

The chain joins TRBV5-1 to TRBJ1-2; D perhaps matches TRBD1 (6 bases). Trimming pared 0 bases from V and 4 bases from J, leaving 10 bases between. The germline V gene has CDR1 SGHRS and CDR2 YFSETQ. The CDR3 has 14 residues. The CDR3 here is CASSLAQGPYGYTF. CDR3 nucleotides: TGCGCCAGCAGCTTGGCACAGGGTCCCTATGGCTACACCTTC.

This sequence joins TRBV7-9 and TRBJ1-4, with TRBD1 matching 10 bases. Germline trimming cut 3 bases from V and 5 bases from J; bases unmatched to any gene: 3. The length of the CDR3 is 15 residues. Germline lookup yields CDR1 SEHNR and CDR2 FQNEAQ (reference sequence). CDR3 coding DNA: TGTGCCAGCAGCTTGGCGACAGGGGGCAATGAAAAACTGTTTTTT. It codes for CASSLATGGNEKLFF.

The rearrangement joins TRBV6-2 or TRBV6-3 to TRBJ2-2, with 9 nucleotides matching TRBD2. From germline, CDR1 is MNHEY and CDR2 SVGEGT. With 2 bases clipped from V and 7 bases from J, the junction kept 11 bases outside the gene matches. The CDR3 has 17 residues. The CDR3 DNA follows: TGTGCCAGCAGTTACGCTAGCGGGGCGAGTATTAACGGGGAGCTGTTTTTT. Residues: CASSYASGASINGELFF.

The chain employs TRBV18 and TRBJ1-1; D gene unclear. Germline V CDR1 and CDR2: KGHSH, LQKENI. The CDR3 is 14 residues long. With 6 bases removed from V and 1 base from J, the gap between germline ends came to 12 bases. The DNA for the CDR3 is TGTGCCAGCTCGCTCCTACAGACGAACACTGAAGCTTTCTTT. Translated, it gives CASSLLQTNTEAFF.

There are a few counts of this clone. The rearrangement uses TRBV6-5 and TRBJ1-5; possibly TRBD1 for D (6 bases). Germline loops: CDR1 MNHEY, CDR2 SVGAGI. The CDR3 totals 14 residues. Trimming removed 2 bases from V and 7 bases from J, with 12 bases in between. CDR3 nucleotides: TGTGCCAGCAGTTACACCCCCCAGGGGCAGCCCCAGCATTTT. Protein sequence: CASSYTPQGQPQHF.

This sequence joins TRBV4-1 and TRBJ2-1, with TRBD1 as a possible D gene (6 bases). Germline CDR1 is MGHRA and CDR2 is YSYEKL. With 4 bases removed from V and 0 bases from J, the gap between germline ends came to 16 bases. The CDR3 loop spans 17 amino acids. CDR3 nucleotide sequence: TGCGCCAGCAGCCGGTTACAGGGTTCGAGCTCCTACAATGAGCAGTTCTTC. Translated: CASSRLQGSSSYNEQFF.

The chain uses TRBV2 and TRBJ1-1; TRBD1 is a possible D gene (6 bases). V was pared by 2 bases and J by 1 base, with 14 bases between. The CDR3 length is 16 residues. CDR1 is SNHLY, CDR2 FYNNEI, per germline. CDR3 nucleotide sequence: TGTGCCAGCAGTGAATCTGGGGGGGGCAGGAACACTGAAGCTTTCTTT. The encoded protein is CASSESGGGRNTEAFF.

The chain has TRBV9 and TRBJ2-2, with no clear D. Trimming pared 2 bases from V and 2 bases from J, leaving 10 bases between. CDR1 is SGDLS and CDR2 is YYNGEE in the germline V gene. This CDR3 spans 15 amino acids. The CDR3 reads CASSVTTGNTGELFF. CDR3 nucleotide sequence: TGTGCCAGCAGCGTCACGACTGGCAACACCGGGGAGCTGTTTTTT.

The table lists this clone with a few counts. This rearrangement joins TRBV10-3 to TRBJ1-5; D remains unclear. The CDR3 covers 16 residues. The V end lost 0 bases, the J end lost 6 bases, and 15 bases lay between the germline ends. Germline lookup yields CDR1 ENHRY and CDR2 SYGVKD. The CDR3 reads CAISESTFLGFQPQHF. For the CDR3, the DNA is TGTGCCATCAGTGAGTCGACTTTCCTCGGCTTTCAGCCCCAGCATTTT.

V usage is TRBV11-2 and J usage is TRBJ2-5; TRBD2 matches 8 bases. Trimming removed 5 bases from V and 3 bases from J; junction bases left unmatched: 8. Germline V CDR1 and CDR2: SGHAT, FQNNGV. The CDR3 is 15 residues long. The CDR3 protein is CASSNRGRGEETQYF. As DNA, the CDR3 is TGTGCCAGCAGCAATCGCGGGCGGGGGGAAGAGACCCAGTACTTC.

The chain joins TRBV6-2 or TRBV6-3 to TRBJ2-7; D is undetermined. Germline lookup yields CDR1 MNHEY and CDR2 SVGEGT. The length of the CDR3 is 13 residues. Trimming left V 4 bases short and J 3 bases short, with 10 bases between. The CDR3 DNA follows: TGTGCCAGCAGTTCCGTTACGAGCTACGAGCAGTACTTC. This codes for CASSSVTSYEQYF.

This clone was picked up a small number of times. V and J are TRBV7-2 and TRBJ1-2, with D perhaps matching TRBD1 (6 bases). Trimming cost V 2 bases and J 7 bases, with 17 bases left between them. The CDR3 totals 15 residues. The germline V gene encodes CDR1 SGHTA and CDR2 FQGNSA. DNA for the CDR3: TGTGCCAGCAGCTTATTGTACGCCGGCAGGGGTGGCTACACCTTC. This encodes CASSLLYAGRGGYTF. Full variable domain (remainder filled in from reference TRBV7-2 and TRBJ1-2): GAGVSQSPSNKVTEKGKDVELRCDPISGHTALYWYRQSLGQGLEFLIYFQGNSAPDKSGLPSDRFSAERTGGSVSTLTIQRTQQEDSAVYLCASSLLYAGRGGYTFGSGTRLTVV.

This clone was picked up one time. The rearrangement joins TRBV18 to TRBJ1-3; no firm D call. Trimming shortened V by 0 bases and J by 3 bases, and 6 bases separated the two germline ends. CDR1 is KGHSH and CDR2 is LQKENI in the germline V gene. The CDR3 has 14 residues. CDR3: CASSPPARGNTIYF. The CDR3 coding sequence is TGTGCCAGCTCACCACCGGCACGTGGAAACACCATATATTTT. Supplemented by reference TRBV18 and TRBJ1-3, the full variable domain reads NAGVMQNPRHLVRRRGQEARLRCSPMKGHSHVYWYRQLPEEGLKFMVYLQKENIIDESGMPKERFSAEFPKEGPSILRIQQVVRGDSAAYFCASSPPARGNTIYFGEGSWLTVV.